Listed here are 8 T cell receptor beta chains from one sample, sequenced in a study of T cells in Graves' hyperthyroidism and ophthalmopathy. The investigators amplified TCR beta CDR3 regions from RNA transcripts. The TCR CDR3 was amplified in a first-round RT-PCR using the HTBI primer set. TCRdb fed the multiplex PCR reads into MiXCR, producing one record per CDR3 protein. This table has fewer than 750,000 distinct CDR3 sequences, roughly 15% appearing once. Sequenced sample: blood. These receptors were taken from a woman aged 45-60 years with Graves' ophthalmopathy.

This clonotype turned up a few times. The CDR3: CASSQVGFEETQYF. The CDR3 nucleotides read TGTGCCAGCAGCCAAGTGGGTTTTGAAGAGACCCAGTACTTC. The chain links TRBV14 to TRBJ2-5; D remains ambiguous. V was pared by 1 base and J by 3 bases, with 9 bases between. CDR1 and CDR2 from the germline V gene are SGHDN and FVKESK. This CDR3 comprises 14 residues.

In its sample, this clonotype was seen many times. This chain links TRBV20-1 with TRBJ2-1; no clear D gene. This CDR3 contains 13 residues. The V gene's germline CDR1 is DFQATT and CDR2 SNEGSKA (reference sequence). The germline V and J ends were trimmed by 0 bases and 4 bases, with 7 bases remaining between them. This CDR3 reads CSARDQSYNEQFF. The DNA of the CDR3 is TGCAGTGCTAGAGATCAAAGTTACAATGAGCAGTTCTTC.

This chain connects TRBV29-1 to TRBJ1-2; D is ambiguous. The germline gives CDR1 SQVTM, CDR2 ANQGSEA. The CDR3 is 11 residues long. The V gene lost 7 bases and the J gene lost 6 bases, with 12 bases spanning the gap. Here the CDR3 DNA reads TGCAGCGGCAATGCGGCTCATGGCTACACCTTC. Translating gives CSGNAAHGYTF.

This clonotype was recorded many times. The genes are TRBV20-1 and TRBJ2-7; the match to TRBD1 covers 10 bases. Germline CDR1 reads DFQATT; CDR2 reads SNEGSKA (reference sequence). With 5 bases clipped from V and 3 bases from J, the junction kept 7 bases outside the gene matches. The CDR3 extends over 14 amino acids. The CDR3 nucleotides are TGCAGTGCTTCGGACAGGGGGTCCCTCTACGAGCAGTACTTC. Translated: CSASDRGSLYEQYF.

In regard to this clonotype: A much larger clone is a single base away; this may be a read error. The J gene is TRBJ1-2, the V gene TRBV7-2; TRBD1 agrees at 12 bases. Germline CDR1 SGHTA, CDR2 FQGNSA. The CDR3 is 14 residues long. CDR3 sequence (DNA): TGTGTCAGCAGCGCGGGACAGGGGGCATGGGGCTACACCTTC. Residues: CVSSAGQGAWGYTF.

Comments on this clonotype: A single base separates this from a much larger clone, so it may be a read error. The chain recombines TRBV12-3 or TRBV12-4 with TRBJ2-2, with D perhaps matching TRBD1 (6 bases). Trimming left V 6 bases short and J 5 bases short, with 19 bases between. The CDR3 totals 16 residues. The CDR3 nucleotides read TGTGCCAGCAGCCATCGGCGGCAGGGGTTGACCGGGGAGCTGTTTTTT. Protein sequence: CASSHRRQGLTGELFF.

This chain connects TRBV3-1 to TRBJ2-6; D not certain. The V gene lost 3 bases and the J gene lost 3 bases, with 6 bases spanning the gap. CDR3 length: 14 residues. Germline-derived CDR1 and CDR2 are LGHDT and YNNKEL (reference sequence). The DNA of the CDR3 is TGTGCCAGCAGCCAGCTAATTGGGGCCAACGTCCTGACTTTC. Protein sequence: CASSQLIGANVLTF.

This clonotype was seen a handful of times. The gene calls are TRBV19 and TRBJ2-1; 13 bases agree with TRBD2. The CDR3 runs 17 residues. Germline lookup yields CDR1 LNHDA and CDR2 SQIVND (reference sequence). Trimming took 5 bases from V and 8 from J; bases not matched to a gene: 12. Here the CDR3 DNA reads TGTGCCAGTAGTCCCTTCTGGACTAGCGGGAGTAGGGATGAGCAGTTCTTC. Translating it yields CASSPFWTSGSRDEQFF.